This TCR beta chain emerged from a study of blood T cell repertoires in COVID-19. The V gene's germline CDR1 is LGHDT and CDR2 YNNKEL (reference sequence). V dropped 0 bases and J dropped 7 bases, with 15 bases sitting between them. The CDR3 runs to 16 residues. This table comes from immunoSEQ multiplex PCR, and its TCRdb copy is limited to in-frame clones, with some not included. The data contain 200,000 or so clones, approximately 83% of them singletons. This clone was found a few times. The sequencing input was peripheral blood. The V and J genes are TRBV3-1 (or the pseudogene TRBV3-2) and TRBJ1-4; D is possibly TRBD1 (5 bases). This TCR was recovered from a man between 60 and 75 years old with acute or convalescent COVID-19. In nucleotides, the CDR3 is TGTGCCAGCAGCCAAGATGAGCGGGGGTTCGGTGAAAAACTGTTTTTT. As protein: CASSQDERGFGEKLFF.